A single sample gave rise to the 13 T cell receptor beta chains below, sequenced in a study of blood T cell repertoires in COVID-19. TCRdb's copy holds only in-frame clones and misses some; the assay was immunoSEQ multiplex PCR. The sample holds roughly 17,000 clones, roughly nine tenths seen once. The sequencing sample was made of peripheral blood. Every receptor here comes from a human donor in a cohort sampled during active COVID-19.

The J gene is TRBJ2-2, the V gene TRBV6-5; 12 bases line up with TRBD1. The CDR3 is made up of 15 amino acids. Germline V gene data show CDR1 as MNHEY and CDR2 as SVGAGI. The junction had 5 bases not matched to a gene; V was cut back by 6 bases and J by 6 bases. CDR3: CASRPGTGGPGELFF. The CDR3 nucleotides read TGTGCCAGCAGACCCGGGACAGGGGGCCCCGGGGAGCTGTTTTTT.

J is TRBJ2-1 and V is TRBV7-9, with D perhaps TRBD1 or TRBD2 (5 bases each). Between the trimmed V and J ends, which lost 7 bases and 2 bases, there was a span of 9 bases. Germline lookup yields CDR1 SEHNR and CDR2 FQNEAQ (reference sequence). There are 13 residues in the CDR3. The CDR3 is CASTGATYNEQFF. The CDR3 DNA is TGTGCCAGCACCGGGGCCACCTACAATGAGCAGTTCTTC.

This clone was observed a single time. The gene calls are TRBV6-5 and TRBJ1-1, with D hard to call. This CDR3 has 15 amino acids. From germline, CDR1 is MNHEY and CDR2 SVGAGI. Trimming left V 2 bases short and J 3 bases short, with 13 bases between. The CDR3 spells CASSYNSPVYTEAFF. The CDR3 DNA is TGTGCCAGCAGTTACAACTCTCCGGTTTACACTGAAGCTTTCTTT.

The chain couples TRBV27 to TRBJ2-1; D may be TRBD1 (5 bases). There are 15 residues in the CDR3. Trimming stripped 4 bases from V and 4 bases from J, with 14 bases between. The germline CDR1 and CDR2 sequences are MNHEY and SMNVEV (reference sequence). The CDR3 is CASSSRAVGYNEQFF. The DNA for the CDR3 is TGTGCCAGCAGTTCCAGGGCAGTGGGTTACAATGAGCAGTTCTTC.

J is TRBJ2-3 and V is TRBV11-2; possibly TRBD1 for D (5 bases). The V end lost 5 bases, the J end lost 5 bases, and 14 bases lay between the germline ends. There are 14 residues in the CDR3. Germline V CDR1 and CDR2: SGHAT, FQNNGV. Here the CDR3 reads CASSPSGLVDTQYF. In DNA, the CDR3 is TGTGCCAGCAGCCCCTCAGGGTTGGTAGATACGCAGTATTTT.

This chain links TRBV2 with TRBJ2-7, with 12 positions matching TRBD2. V lost 6 bases to trimming and J lost 6 bases; unmatched junction nucleotides: 9. Germline V lookup: CDR1 SNHLY, CDR2 FYNNEI. The length of the CDR3 is 15 residues. CDR3: CASRDRTSGTSEQYF. CDR3 bases: TGTGCCAGCAGGGATCGGACTAGCGGGACTTCCGAGCAGTACTTC.

This clone was detected only once. This chain links TRBV5-1 with TRBJ2-3, with 11 bases identical to TRBD1. J lost 9 bases, V lost 6 bases, and 15 bases had no gene match. There are 16 residues in the CDR3. Looked up from germline, CDR1 is SGHRS and CDR2 is YFSETQ. DNA for the CDR3: TGCGCCAGCACGATTTCCGTCGGACAGGGGGCTACCACGCAGTATTTT. This sequence encodes CASTISVGQGATTQYF.

This sequence joins TRBV20-1 and TRBJ2-1, with a possible D match to TRBD2 (5 bases). V lost 3 bases to trimming and J lost 7 bases, with 7 bases between them. Per the germline V gene, CDR1 is DFQATT and CDR2 is SNEGSKA (reference sequence). The CDR3 length is 11 residues. For the CDR3, the DNA is TGCAGTGCTAGTCCGGGGAATGAGCAGTTCTTC. Translated: CSASPGNEQFF.

CDR3 DNA: TGTGCCAGCAGTTCGCCCGGGACTAGCGGGACTGATGAGCAGTTCTTC. Translation: CASSSPGTSGTDEQFF. The chain has TRBV28 and TRBJ2-1; 13 bases match TRBD2. V was clipped by 4 bases and J by 8 bases; unmatched bases: 8. Germline V gene lookup returns CDR1 MDHEN and CDR2 SYDVKM. The CDR3 sequence is 16 residues long.

The chain is built from TRBV6-5 and TRBJ1-5; D remains ambiguous. Germline CDR1 MNHEY, CDR2 SVGAGI. V was clipped by 5 bases and J by 7 bases, with 9 bases between them. This CDR3 comprises 12 residues. CDR3 loop: CASSRLGQPQHF. The CDR3 DNA sequence: TGTGCCAGCAGTCGCCTTGGCCAGCCCCAGCATTTT.

There are a few counts of this clone. This rearrangement joins TRBV2 to TRBJ2-2; 7 nucleotides align to TRBD2. V was pared by 4 bases and J by 1 base, with 6 bases of the junction left unmatched. The CDR3 runs to 16 residues. Per the germline V gene, CDR1 is SNHLY and CDR2 is FYNNEI. The CDR3 protein is CASSGGGVRNTGELFF. The CDR3 nucleotides read TGTGCCAGCAGTGGGGGAGGGGTACGGAACACCGGGGAGCTGTTTTTT.

CDR3 sequence: CAQRVNTEAFF. The DNA for the CDR3 is TGTGCCCAACGGGTCAACACTGAAGCTTTCTTT. The rearrangement links TRBV7-9 to TRBJ1-1, with unresolved D. This CDR3 is 11 amino acids long. With 11 bases removed from V and 2 bases from J, the gap between germline ends came to 9 bases. Germline V gene lookup returns CDR1 SEHNR and CDR2 FQNEAQ (reference sequence).

The V and J genes are TRBV19 and TRBJ2-6, with 10 bases matching TRBD1. J gave up 2 bases and V 6 bases, and 4 bases lay outside the gene matches. CDR1 and CDR2 (germline): LNHDA, SQIVND (reference sequence). The CDR3 contains 16 residues. CDR3 bases: TGTGCCAGTAGCCGGACAGGGGGACCTGGGGCCAACGTCCTGACTTTC. Its protein product is CASSRTGGPGANVLTF. Drawing the rest from reference TRBV19 and TRBJ2-6, the complete variable domain is DGGITQSPKYLFRKEGQNVTLSCEQNLNHDAMYWYRQDPGQGLRLIYYSQIVNDFQKGDIAEGYSVSREKKESFPLTVTSAQKNPTAFYLCASSRTGGPGANVLTFGAGSRLTVL.